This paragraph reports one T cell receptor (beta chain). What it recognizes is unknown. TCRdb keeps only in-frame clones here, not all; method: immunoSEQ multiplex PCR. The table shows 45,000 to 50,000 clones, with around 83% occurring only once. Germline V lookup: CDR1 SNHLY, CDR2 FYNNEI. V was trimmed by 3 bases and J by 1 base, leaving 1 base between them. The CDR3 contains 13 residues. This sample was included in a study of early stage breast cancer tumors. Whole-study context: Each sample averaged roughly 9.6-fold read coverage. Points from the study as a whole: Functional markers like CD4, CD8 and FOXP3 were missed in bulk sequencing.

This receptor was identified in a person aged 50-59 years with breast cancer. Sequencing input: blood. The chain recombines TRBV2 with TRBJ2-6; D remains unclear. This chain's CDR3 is CASSESGANVLTF. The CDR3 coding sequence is TGTGCCAGCAGTGAGTCTGGGGCCAACGTCCTGACTTTC.